Listed below are T cell receptor beta chains from one sample, sequenced in a study of blood T cell repertoires in COVID-19. The assay was immunoSEQ multiplex PCR, and TCRdb's table has in-frame clones only and misses some. The table includes a few hundred thousand clones, around 80% detected once. The sequenced sample consisted of peripheral blood. Source of these receptors: a woman of 80 years or more with active or convalescent COVID-19. The CDR3 runs from the conserved cysteine through the conserved F or W. The D gene is left open where the match is weak. Clone size is shown for a subset of rows, as once, few, many or a class of expanded clone.

j_gene,v_gene,abundance,d_gene,CDR3nt,CDR3aa
TRBJ1-4,TRBV10-3,-,-,TGTGCCATCAGCTTGGACTCTGGGAGTGAAAAACTGTTTTTT,CAISLDSGSEKLFF
TRBJ2-1,TRBV5-4,-,-,TGTGCCAGCAGCTTGACGGGGAACAATGAGCAGTTCTTC,CASSLTGNNEQFF
TRBJ2-5,TRBV15,-,-,TGTGCCACCAGCAGAGATTCTGCGACCCCGGGGACCCAGTACTTC,CATSRDSATPGTQYF
TRBJ2-7,TRBV6-5,-,TRBD1,TGTGCCAGCAGTTACTTGACAGGGGGCGCCTACGAGCAGTACTTC,CASSYLTGGAYEQYF
TRBJ2-7,TRBV7-9,-,TRBD2,TGTGCCAGCAGCCCGTTACCTTTAGCGGGAGGATCCTACGAGCAGTACTTC,CASSPLPLAGGSYEQYF
TRBJ2-7,TRBV7-6,once,TRBD1,TGTGCCAGCAGCTTAGTTGCGACAGGGGGGTACGAGCAGTACTTC,CASSLVATGGYEQYF
TRBJ2-5,TRBV7-7,-,TRBD1,TGTGCTAGCAGCAGCGCAGGGGGCGCATTAGAGACCCAGTACTTC,CASSSAGGALETQYF
TRBJ2-5,TRBV4-2,-,TRBD2,TGTGCCAGCAGCCAAGATTTAGCGGGGCAAGAGACCCAGTACTTC,CASSQDLAGQETQYF
TRBJ2-3,TRBV19,-,-,TGTGCCAGTAGTATCGGAGATACGCAGTATTTT,CASSIGDTQYF
TRBJ1-2,TRBV19,-,-,TGTGCCAGTAGGGATCCAGGGGTCTATGGCTACACCTTC,CASRDPGVYGYTF
TRBJ2-7,TRBV5-1,-,TRBD1,TGCGCCAGCAGCTTGGCAACCGGGACAGGGGACTCCTACGAGCAGTACTTC,CASSLATGTGDSYEQYF
TRBJ2-7,TRBV2,-,-,TGTGCCAGCATGGGGCACGAGCAGTACTTC,CASMGHEQYF